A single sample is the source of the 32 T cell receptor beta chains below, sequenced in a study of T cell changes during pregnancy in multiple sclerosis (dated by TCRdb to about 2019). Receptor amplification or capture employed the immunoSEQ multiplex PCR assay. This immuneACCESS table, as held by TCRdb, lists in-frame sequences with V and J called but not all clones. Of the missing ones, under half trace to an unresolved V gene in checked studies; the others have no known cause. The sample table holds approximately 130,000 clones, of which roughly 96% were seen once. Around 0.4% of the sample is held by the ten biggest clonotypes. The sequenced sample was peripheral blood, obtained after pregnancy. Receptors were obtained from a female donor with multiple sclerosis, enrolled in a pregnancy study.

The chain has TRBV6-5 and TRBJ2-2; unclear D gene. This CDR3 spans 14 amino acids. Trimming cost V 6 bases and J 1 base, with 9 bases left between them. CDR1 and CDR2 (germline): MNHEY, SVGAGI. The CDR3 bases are TGTGCCAGCAGACCAAAACAGAACACCGGGGAGCTGTTTTTT. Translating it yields CASRPKQNTGELFF.

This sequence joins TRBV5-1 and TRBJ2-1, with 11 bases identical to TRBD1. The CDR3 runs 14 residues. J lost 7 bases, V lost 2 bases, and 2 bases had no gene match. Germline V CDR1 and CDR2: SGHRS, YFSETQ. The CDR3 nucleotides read TGCGCCAGCAGCTTCGGGACAGGGGGGAATGAGCAGTTCTTC. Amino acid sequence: CASSFGTGGNEQFF.

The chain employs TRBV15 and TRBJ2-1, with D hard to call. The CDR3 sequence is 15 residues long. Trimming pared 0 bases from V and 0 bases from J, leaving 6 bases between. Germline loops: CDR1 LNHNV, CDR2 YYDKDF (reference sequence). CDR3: CATSRDFSSYNEQFF. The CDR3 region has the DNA TGTGCCACCAGCAGAGACTTCTCCTCCTACAATGAGCAGTTCTTC.

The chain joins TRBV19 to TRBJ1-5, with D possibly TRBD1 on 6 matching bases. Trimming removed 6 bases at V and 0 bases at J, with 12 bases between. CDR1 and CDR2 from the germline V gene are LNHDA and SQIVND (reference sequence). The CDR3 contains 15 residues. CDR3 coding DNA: TGTGCCAGTAGGGAGGACAGTGTTAGCAATCAGCCCCAGCATTTT. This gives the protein CASREDSVSNQPQHF.

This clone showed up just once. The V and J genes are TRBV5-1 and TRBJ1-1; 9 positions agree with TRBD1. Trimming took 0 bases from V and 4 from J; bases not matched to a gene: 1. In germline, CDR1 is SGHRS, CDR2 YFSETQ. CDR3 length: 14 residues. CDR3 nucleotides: TGCGCCAGCAGCTTGGGACAGGGGGGCACTGAAGCTTTCTTT. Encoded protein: CASSLGQGGTEAFF.

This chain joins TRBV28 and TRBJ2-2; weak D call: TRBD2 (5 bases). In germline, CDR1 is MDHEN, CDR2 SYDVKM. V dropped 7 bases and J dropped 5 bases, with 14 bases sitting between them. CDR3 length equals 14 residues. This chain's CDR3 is CASKPYTGTGELFF. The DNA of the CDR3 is TGTGCCAGCAAACCTTACACGGGGACCGGGGAGCTGTTTTTT.

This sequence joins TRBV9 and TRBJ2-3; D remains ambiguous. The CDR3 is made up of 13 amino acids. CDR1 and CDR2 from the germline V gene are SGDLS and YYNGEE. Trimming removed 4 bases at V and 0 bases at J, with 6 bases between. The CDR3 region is CASSPGSTDTQYF. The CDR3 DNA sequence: TGTGCCAGCAGCCCCGGTAGCACAGATACGCAGTATTTT.

The DNA for the CDR3 is TGCGCCAGCAGCCATCCCCGGGACTACTCCACCGGGGAGCTGTTTTTT. It specifies CASSHPRDYSTGELFF. The gene calls are TRBV4-3 and TRBJ2-2; 7 positions agree with TRBD2. Per the germline V gene, CDR1 is LGHNA and CDR2 is YSLEER. Unmatched junction bases numbered 8, after V lost 3 bases and J lost 4 bases. The CDR3 runs 16 residues.

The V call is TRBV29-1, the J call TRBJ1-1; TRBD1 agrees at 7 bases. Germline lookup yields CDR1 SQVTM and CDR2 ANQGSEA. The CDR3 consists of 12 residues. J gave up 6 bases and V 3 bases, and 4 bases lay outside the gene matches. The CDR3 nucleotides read TGCAGCGTTGATCGACAGGGCGCTGAAGCTTTCTTT. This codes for CSVDRQGAEAFF. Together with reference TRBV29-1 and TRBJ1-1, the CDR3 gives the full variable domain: SAVISQKPSRDICQRGTSLTIQCQVDSQVTMMFWYRQQPGQSLTLIATANQGSEATYESGFVIDKFPISRPNLTFSTLTVSNMSPEDSSIYLCSVDRQGAEAFFGQGTRLTVV.

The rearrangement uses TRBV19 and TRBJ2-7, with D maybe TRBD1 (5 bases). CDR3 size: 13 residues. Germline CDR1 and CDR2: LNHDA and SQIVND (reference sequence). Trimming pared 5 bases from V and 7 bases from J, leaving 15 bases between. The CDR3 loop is CASSVGRPGEQYF. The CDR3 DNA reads TGTGCCAGTAGTGTGGGAAGGCCAGGGGAGCAGTACTTC.

CDR3 sequence: CASSLREGGEQYF. The CDR3 DNA sequence: TGTGCCAGCAGCTTACGGGAGGGTGGCGAGCAGTACTTC. The chain couples TRBV11-3 to TRBJ2-7; 8 positions match TRBD2. Trimming at V came to 2 bases and at J to 6 bases, leaving 3 bases not matched to a gene. The germline V gene encodes CDR1 SGHNT and CDR2 YENEEA. The CDR3 spans 13 residues.

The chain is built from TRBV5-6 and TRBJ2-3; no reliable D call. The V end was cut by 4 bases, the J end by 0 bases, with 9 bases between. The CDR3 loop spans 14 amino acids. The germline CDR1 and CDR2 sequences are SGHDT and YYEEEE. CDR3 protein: CASSPPSSTDTQYF. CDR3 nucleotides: TGTGCCAGCAGCCCGCCGAGCAGCACAGATACGCAGTATTTT.

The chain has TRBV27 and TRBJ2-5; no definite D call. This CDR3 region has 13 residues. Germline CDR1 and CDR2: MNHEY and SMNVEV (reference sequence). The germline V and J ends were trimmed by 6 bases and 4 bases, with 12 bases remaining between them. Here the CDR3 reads CASRRSPPETQYF. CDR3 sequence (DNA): TGTGCCAGCAGAAGGAGTCCGCCAGAGACCCAGTACTTC.

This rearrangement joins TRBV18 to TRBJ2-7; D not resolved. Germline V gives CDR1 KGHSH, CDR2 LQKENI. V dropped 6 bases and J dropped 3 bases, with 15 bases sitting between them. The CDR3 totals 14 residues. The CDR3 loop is CASSLRGELYEQYF. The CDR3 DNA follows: TGTGCCAGCTCGCTCAGAGGAGAGCTCTACGAGCAGTACTTC.

CDR3 bases: TGTGCCAGCAGTTTTCCCGGCAGGGTTGATTACAATGAGCAGTTCTTC. Protein sequence: CASSFPGRVDYNEQFF. V usage is TRBV28 and J usage is TRBJ2-1, with D possibly TRBD1 on 5 matching bases. Germline V gene sequence: CDR1 MDHEN, CDR2 SYDVKM. V was trimmed by 3 bases and J by 4 bases, leaving 16 bases between them. CDR3 size: 16 residues. The full variable domain, in which reference TRBV28 and TRBJ2-1 provide the parts outside the CDR3, is DVKVTQSSRYLVKRTGEKVFLECVQDMDHENMFWYRQDPGLGLRLIYFSYDVKMKEKGDIPEGYSVSREKKERFSLILESASTNQTSMYLCASSFPGRVDYNEQFFGPGTRLTVL.

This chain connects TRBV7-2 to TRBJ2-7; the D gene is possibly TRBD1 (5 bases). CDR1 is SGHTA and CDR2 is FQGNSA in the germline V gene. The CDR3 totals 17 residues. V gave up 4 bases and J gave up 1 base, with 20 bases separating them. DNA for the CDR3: TGTGCCAGCAGCTACTCCAAGAGACAGAGGAGTTCCTACGAGCAGTACTTC. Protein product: CASSYSKRQRSSYEQYF.

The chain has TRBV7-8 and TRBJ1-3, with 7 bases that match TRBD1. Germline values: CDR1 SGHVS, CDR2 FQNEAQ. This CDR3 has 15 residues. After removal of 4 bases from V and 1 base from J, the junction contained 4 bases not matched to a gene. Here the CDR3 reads CASSSTTGSGNTIYF. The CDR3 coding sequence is TGTGCCAGCAGCTCGACGACAGGGTCTGGAAACACCATATATTTT.

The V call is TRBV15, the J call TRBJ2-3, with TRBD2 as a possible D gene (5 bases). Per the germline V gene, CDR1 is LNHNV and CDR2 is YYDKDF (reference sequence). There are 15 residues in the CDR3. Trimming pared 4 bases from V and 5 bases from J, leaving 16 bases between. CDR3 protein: CATSTNAGLGDTQYF. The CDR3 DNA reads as TGTGCCACCAGCACCAACGCGGGCCTGGGAGATACGCAGTATTTT.

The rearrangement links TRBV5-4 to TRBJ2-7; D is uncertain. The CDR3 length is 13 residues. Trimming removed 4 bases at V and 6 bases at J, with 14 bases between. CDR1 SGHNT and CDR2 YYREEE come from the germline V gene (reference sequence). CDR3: CASSLAPSGEQYF. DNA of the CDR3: TGTGCCAGCAGCCTGGCCCCCTCAGGCGAGCAGTACTTC.

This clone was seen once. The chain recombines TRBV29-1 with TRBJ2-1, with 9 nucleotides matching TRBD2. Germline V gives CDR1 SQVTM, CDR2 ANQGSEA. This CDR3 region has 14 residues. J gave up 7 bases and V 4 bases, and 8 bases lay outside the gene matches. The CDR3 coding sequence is TGCAGCGTTGCTGCGGGAGGGCGTCGGAATGAGCAGTTCTTC. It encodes CSVAAGGRRNEQFF.

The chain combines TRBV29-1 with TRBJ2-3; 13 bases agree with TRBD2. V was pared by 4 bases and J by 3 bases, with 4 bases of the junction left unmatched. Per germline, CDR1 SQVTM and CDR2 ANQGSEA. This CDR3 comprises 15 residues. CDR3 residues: CSVVGLAGSTDTQYF. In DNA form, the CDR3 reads TGCAGCGTTGTGGGACTAGCGGGATCAACAGATACGCAGTATTTT.

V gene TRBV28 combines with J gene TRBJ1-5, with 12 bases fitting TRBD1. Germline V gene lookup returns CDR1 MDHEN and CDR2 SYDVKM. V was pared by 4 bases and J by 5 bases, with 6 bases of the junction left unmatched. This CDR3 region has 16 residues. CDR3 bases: TGTGCCAGCAGTTGGGGACAGGGGGCGTGGGATCAGCCCCAGCATTTT. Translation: CASSWGQGAWDQPQHF.

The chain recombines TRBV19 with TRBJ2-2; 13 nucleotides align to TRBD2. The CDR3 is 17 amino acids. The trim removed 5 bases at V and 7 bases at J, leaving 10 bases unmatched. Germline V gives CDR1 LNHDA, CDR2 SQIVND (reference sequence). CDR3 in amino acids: CASSQGLAGRYGGELFF. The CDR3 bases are TGTGCCAGTAGTCAGGGACTAGCGGGACGGTACGGCGGGGAGCTGTTTTTT. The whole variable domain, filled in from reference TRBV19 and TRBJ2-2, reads DGGITQSPKYLFRKEGQNVTLSCEQNLNHDAMYWYRQDPGQGLRLIYYSQIVNDFQKGDIAEGYSVSREKKESFPLTVTSAQKNPTAFYLCASSQGLAGRYGGELFFGEGSRLTVL.

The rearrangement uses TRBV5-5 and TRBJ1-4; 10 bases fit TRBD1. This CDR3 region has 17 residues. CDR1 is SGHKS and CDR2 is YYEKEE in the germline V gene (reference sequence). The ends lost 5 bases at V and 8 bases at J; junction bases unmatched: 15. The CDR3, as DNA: TGTGCCAGCAGTTCGGGACAGGGGCCGCCCAACGGGGAAAAACTGTTTTTT. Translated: CASSSGQGPPNGEKLFF.

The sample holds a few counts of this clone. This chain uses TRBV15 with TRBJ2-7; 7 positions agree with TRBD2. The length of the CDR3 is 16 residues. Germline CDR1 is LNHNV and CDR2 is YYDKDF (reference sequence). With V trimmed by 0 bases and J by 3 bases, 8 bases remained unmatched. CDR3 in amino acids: CATSRESAGVVYEQYF. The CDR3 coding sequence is TGTGCCACCAGCAGAGAGTCGGCGGGAGTGGTCTACGAGCAGTACTTC.

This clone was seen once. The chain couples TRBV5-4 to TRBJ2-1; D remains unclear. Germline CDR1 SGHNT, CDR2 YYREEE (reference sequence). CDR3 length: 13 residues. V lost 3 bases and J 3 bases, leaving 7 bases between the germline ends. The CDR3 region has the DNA TGTGCCAGCAGCTACCCCTACTACAATGAGCAGTTCTTC. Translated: CASSYPYYNEQFF.

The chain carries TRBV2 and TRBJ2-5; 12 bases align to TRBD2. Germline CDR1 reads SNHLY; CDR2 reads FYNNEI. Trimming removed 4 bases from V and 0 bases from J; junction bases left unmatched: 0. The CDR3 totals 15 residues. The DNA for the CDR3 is TGTGCCAGCAGTGGACTAGCGGGAGACCAAGAGACCCAGTACTTC. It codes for CASSGLAGDQETQYF.

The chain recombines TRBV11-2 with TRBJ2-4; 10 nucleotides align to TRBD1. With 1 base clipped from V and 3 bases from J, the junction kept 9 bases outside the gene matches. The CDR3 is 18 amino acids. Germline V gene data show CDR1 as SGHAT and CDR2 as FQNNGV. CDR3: CASSLGDRGRSDKNIQYF. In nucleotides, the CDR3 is TGTGCCAGCAGCTTAGGGGACAGGGGAAGATCAGACAAAAACATTCAGTACTTC.

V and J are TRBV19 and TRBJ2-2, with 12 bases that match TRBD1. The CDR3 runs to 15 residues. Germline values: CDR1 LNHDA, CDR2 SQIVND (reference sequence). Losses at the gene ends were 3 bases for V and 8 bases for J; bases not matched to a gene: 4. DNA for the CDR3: TGTGCCAGTAGTATCGGGACAGGGGGCATGGGGGAGCTGTTTTTT. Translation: CASSIGTGGMGELFF.

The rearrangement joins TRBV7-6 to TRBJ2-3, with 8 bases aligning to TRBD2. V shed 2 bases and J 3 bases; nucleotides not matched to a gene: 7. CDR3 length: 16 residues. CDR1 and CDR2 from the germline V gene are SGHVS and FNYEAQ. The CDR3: CASSLSRGRTTDTQYF. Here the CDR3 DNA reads TGTGCCAGCAGCTTATCGCGCGGGAGGACGACAGATACGCAGTATTTT. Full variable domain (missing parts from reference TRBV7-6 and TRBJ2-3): GAGVSQSPRYKVTKRGQDVALRCDPISGHVSLYWYRQALGQGPEFLTYFNYEAQQDKSGLPNDRFSAERPEGSISTLTIQRTEQRDSAMYRCASSLSRGRTTDTQYFGPGTRLTVL.

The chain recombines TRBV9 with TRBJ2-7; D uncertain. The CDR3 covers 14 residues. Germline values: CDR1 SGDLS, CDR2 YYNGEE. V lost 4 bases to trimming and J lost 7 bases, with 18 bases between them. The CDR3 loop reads CASSLSGGLLEQYF. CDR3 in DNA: TGTGCCAGCAGCTTATCTGGCGGCCTTCTTGAGCAGTACTTC.

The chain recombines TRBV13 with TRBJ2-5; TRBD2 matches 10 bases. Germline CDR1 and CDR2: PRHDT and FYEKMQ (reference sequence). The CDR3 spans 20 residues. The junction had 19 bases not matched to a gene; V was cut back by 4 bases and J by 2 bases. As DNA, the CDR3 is TGTGCCAGCAGCTCGAGATCAGCCGAAGCGGGAGGGCCTTTGCAAGAGACCCAGTACTTC. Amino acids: CASSSRSAEAGGPLQETQYF.